A single sample is the source of the 30 T cell receptor beta chains below, sequenced in a study of cytomegalovirus exposure and HLA in healthy donors. PCR primers comprised 60 Vbeta and 13 Jbeta primers. Clones were read by immunoSEQ multiplex PCR, and TCRdb kept only the in-frame ones, dropping some. Of about 41,000 clones in the sample, 81% are singletons; the top ten hold around 3%. Sample: PBMCs. Receptors originate from a man between 50 and 59 years old in good health and CMV-seronegative.

The table lists this clone with a few counts. The chain uses TRBV4-3 and TRBJ2-7; TRBD2 matches 12 bases. V gave up 2 bases and J gave up 5 bases; unmatched junction bases: 7. The germline CDR1 and CDR2 sequences are LGHNA and YSLEER. The CDR3 contains 16 residues. Here the CDR3 DNA reads TGCGCCAGCAGCCAACCGACTAGCGGGAGCGGCCACGAGCAGTACTTC. Protein product: CASSQPTSGSGHEQYF.

This chain links TRBV6-5 with TRBJ1-3; no reliable D call. Between the trimmed V and J ends, which lost 4 bases and 0 bases, there was a span of 10 bases. From germline, CDR1 is MNHEY and CDR2 SVGAGI. The CDR3 runs 15 residues. The CDR3 loop reads CASSSAVSSGNTIYF. The CDR3 DNA reads TGTGCCAGCAGTTCGGCGGTTTCCTCTGGAAACACCATATATTTT.

This chain links TRBV18 with TRBJ1-5; possibly TRBD1 for D (5 bases). Trimming took off 3 bases at V and 2 bases at J, with 11 bases between the two ends. Germline V gives CDR1 KGHSH, CDR2 LQKENI. The CDR3 is 15 residues long. CDR3 sequence reads: CASSPNRTGNQPQHF. The CDR3 DNA sequence: TGTGCCAGCTCACCGAACAGGACCGGCAATCAGCCCCAGCATTTT.

V and J are TRBV7-9 and TRBJ2-1; tentative D call: TRBD1 (5 bases). The CDR3 contains 12 residues. Germline-derived CDR1 and CDR2 are SEHNR and FQNEAQ (reference sequence). Trimming stripped 4 bases from V and 8 bases from J, with 9 bases between. CDR3 bases: TGTGCCAGCAGCTCCCAGGGCGATGAGCAGTTCTTC. This encodes CASSSQGDEQFF.

The rearrangement uses TRBV6-1 and TRBJ2-6; unclear D gene. The V end lost 5 bases, the J end lost 4 bases, and 12 bases lay between the germline ends. Germline loops: CDR1 MNHNS, CDR2 SASEGT. The CDR3 has 15 amino acids. As DNA, the CDR3 is TGTGCCAGCAGTCAGGATCCGTCGGGGGCCAACGTCCTGACTTTC. Its protein is CASSQDPSGANVLTF.

This chain connects TRBV5-1 to TRBJ1-2; 9 bases agree with TRBD1. Trimming took 4 bases from V and 2 from J; bases not matched to a gene: 3. From germline, CDR1 is SGHRS and CDR2 YFSETQ. There are 14 residues in the CDR3. Here the CDR3 DNA reads TGCGCCAGCAGCGAGGGACAGGGAAACTATGGCTACACCTTC. Its protein is CASSEGQGNYGYTF.

CDR3 amino acids: CASSGGGSYGYTF. CDR3 coding DNA: TGTGCCAGCAGTGGCGGGGGATCCTATGGCTACACCTTC. The J gene is TRBJ1-2, the V gene TRBV2; a possible D gene is TRBD1 (5 bases). CDR3 length: 13 residues. CDR1 is SNHLY and CDR2 is FYNNEI in the germline V gene. Deletions cut 4 bases from V and 4 bases from J, with 10 bases between.

The CDR3 protein is CASSWGSSYGYTF. CDR3 coding DNA: TGTGCCAGCAGTTGGGGCAGTTCCTATGGCTACACCTTC. The chain joins TRBV28 to TRBJ1-2; perhaps TRBD1 as D (5 bases). The CDR3 has 13 amino acids. Trimming shortened V by 4 bases and J by 4 bases, and 10 bases separated the two germline ends. Germline CDR1 is MDHEN and CDR2 is SYDVKM.

The V call is TRBV7-2, the J call TRBJ2-2; 8 nucleotides agree with TRBD2. V trimming: 2 bases; J trimming: 6 bases; junction bases outside the gene matches: 2. The CDR3 extends over 14 amino acids. CDR1 SGHTA and CDR2 FQGNSA come from the germline V gene. The CDR3 sequence: CASSLSTSAGELFF. CDR3 bases: TGTGCCAGCAGCTTATCGACTAGCGCCGGGGAGCTGTTTTTT.

Of note for this clone: Since the CDR3 does not end with the conserved phenylalanine or tryptophan, this likely comes from a read error. The gene calls are TRBV14 and TRBJ1-3; TRBD1 agrees at 8 bases. CDR3 length equals 14 residues. V trimming: 1 base; J trimming: 4 bases; junction bases outside the gene matches: 0. Germline V CDR1 and CDR2: SGHDN, FVKESK. The CDR3 region is CASSQGQGGNTIYS. The CDR3 coding sequence is TGTGCCAGCAGCCAAGGACAGGGGGGAAACACCATATATTCT.

This chain uses TRBV28 with TRBJ2-7; D call uncertain. The V gene lost 10 bases and the J gene lost 2 bases, with 12 bases spanning the gap. The CDR3 is made up of 12 amino acids. Germline V gene sequence: CDR1 MDHEN, CDR2 SYDVKM. For the CDR3, the DNA is TGTGCCACACTACATTCCCCCTACGAGCAGTACTTC. As protein: CATLHSPYEQYF.

The chain has TRBV28 and TRBJ2-7, with D maybe TRBD2 (5 bases). The germline CDR1 and CDR2 sequences are MDHEN and SYDVKM. The CDR3 is 11 amino acids. V was pared by 8 bases and J by 4 bases, with 9 bases between. In nucleotides, the CDR3 is TGTGCCAGCCAAAGAGGGTACGAGCAGTACTTC. Its translation is CASQRGYEQYF.

This rearrangement joins TRBV7-9 to TRBJ1-3, with D perhaps TRBD1 (5 bases). The CDR3 covers 14 residues. V shed 4 bases and J shed 4 bases, with 11 bases lying between them. From germline, CDR1 is SEHNR and CDR2 FQNEAQ (reference sequence). As DNA, the CDR3 is TGTGCCAGCAGCTCTGGGGGGAGCGGAAACACCATATATTTT. It yields the protein CASSSGGSGNTIYF.

The rearrangement links TRBV5-4 to TRBJ2-7, with D tentatively TRBD2 (6 bases). Trimming shortened V by 4 bases and J by 5 bases, and 22 bases separated the two germline ends. The length of the CDR3 is 16 residues. Germline V lookup: CDR1 SGHNT, CDR2 YYREEE (reference sequence). CDR3 coding DNA: TGTGCCAGCAGCCTCCCCGGGGAGGCCTATCCCCACGAGCAGTACTTC. As protein: CASSLPGEAYPHEQYF.

The genes are TRBV2 and TRBJ1-6; 7 nucleotides line up with TRBD1. CDR1 and CDR2 from the germline V gene are SNHLY and FYNNEI. The J segment lost 13 bases and the V segment lost 5 bases, leaving 8 bases of the junction unmatched. The CDR3 is 13 amino acids. The CDR3 region is CASSLPPTGPLHF. In DNA, the CDR3 is TGTGCCAGCAGTCTTCCTCCGACAGGGCCCCTCCACTTT.

J is TRBJ1-3 and V is TRBV19, with D maybe TRBD1 (6 bases). V was pared by 3 bases and J by 0 bases, with 9 bases between. The CDR3 covers 15 residues. Germline CDR1 reads LNHDA; CDR2 reads SQIVND (reference sequence). The CDR3 protein is CASSISRGSGNTIYF. CDR3 in DNA: TGTGCCAGTAGTATCTCCAGGGGCTCTGGAAACACCATATATTTT.

This clone was seen only a few times. This rearrangement joins TRBV6-1 to TRBJ2-7, with TRBD2 matching over 12 bases. Losses at the gene ends were 5 bases for V and 5 bases for J; bases not matched to a gene: 7. Per germline, CDR1 MNHNS and CDR2 SASEGT. The CDR3 contains 15 residues. As DNA, the CDR3 is TGTGCCAGCAGTTGGCTAGCGGGAGGGCCCAACGAGCAGTACTTC. Its protein is CASSWLAGGPNEQYF.

The gene calls are TRBV5-1 and TRBJ2-1; TRBD2 might be the D (5 bases). CDR1 is SGHRS, CDR2 YFSETQ, per germline. The CDR3 is made up of 14 amino acids. Trimming took off 0 bases at V and 7 bases at J, with 11 bases between the two ends. The CDR3 here is CASSLAASWNEQFF. The CDR3 bases are TGCGCCAGCAGCTTGGCAGCTAGCTGGAATGAGCAGTTCTTC.

The V call is TRBV5-1, the J call TRBJ1-2; D gene ambiguous. This CDR3 is built from 12 residues. CDR1 is SGHRS, CDR2 YFSETQ, per germline. V was shortened by 0 bases and J by 7 bases, with 7 bases between the two germline ends. The CDR3 here is CASSLDASGYTF. The CDR3 DNA is TGCGCCAGCAGCTTGGACGCCAGTGGCTACACCTTC.

The chain is built from TRBV10-3 and TRBJ1-5; the D gene is possibly TRBD1 (5 bases). CDR3 length equals 14 residues. V was shortened by 0 bases and J by 6 bases, with 9 bases between the two germline ends. Germline assignment: CDR1 ENHRY and CDR2 SYGVKD. The CDR3 is CAISESSQGQPQHF. The CDR3 region has the DNA TGTGCCATCAGTGAGTCTTCGCAGGGTCAGCCCCAGCATTTT.

The chain carries TRBV4-1 and TRBJ2-3; weak D call: TRBD2 (5 bases). The length of the CDR3 is 16 residues. V was cut by 3 bases and J by 0 bases, with 13 bases left in between. The germline CDR1 and CDR2 sequences are MGHRA and YSYEKL. The CDR3, as DNA: TGCGCCAGCAGCCACCCGAGCACGGGAAGCACAGATACGCAGTATTTT. As protein: CASSHPSTGSTDTQYF.

The rearrangement uses TRBV5-1 and TRBJ1-1; perhaps TRBD1 as D (6 bases). V was cut by 2 bases and J by 4 bases, with 15 bases left in between. CDR3 length equals 15 residues. The germline V gene has CDR1 SGHRS and CDR2 YFSETQ. The CDR3 region has the DNA TGCGCCAGCAGCTTCTTAACAGGGATAGGCACTGAAGCTTTCTTT. This codes for CASSFLTGIGTEAFF.

This sequence joins TRBV19 and TRBJ1-2; weak D call: TRBD1 (5 bases). Germline V gene lookup returns CDR1 LNHDA and CDR2 SQIVND (reference sequence). V lost 3 bases to trimming and J lost 9 bases, with 8 bases between them. The CDR3 spans 11 residues. CDR3 sequence (DNA): TGTGCCAGTAGTATGGGGCGAAGCTACACCTTC. It specifies CASSMGRSYTF.

The chain has TRBV6-1 and TRBJ1-3; no firm D call. V was shortened by 2 bases and J by 0 bases, with 5 bases between the two germline ends. Germline-derived CDR1 and CDR2 are MNHNS and SASEGT. The CDR3 has 14 residues. This chain's CDR3 is CASSERSSGNTIYF. CDR3 nucleotide sequence: TGTGCCAGCAGTGAACGCAGCTCTGGAAACACCATATATTTT.

This sequence joins TRBV4-1 and TRBJ2-3, with TRBD2 identical over 7 bases. This CDR3 spans 15 amino acids. The junction had 8 bases not matched to a gene; V was cut back by 6 bases and J by 2 bases. Per the germline V gene, CDR1 is MGHRA and CDR2 is YSYEKL. Written as DNA, the CDR3 is TGCGCCAGCAGTTGGGACGGGACTACCACAGATACGCAGTATTTT. It specifies CASSWDGTTTDTQYF.

This chain links TRBV7-2 with TRBJ2-5; 7 bases line up with TRBD2. The V and J ends lost 1 base and 0 bases, in that order; junction bases with no gene match: 14. CDR3 length: 19 amino acids. Germline-derived CDR1 and CDR2 are SGHTA and FQGNSA. The CDR3 is CASSLGRTSSRSHQETQYF. In DNA form, the CDR3 reads TGTGCCAGCAGCTTAGGACGGACTAGTAGCAGGAGCCACCAAGAGACCCAGTACTTC.

The gene calls are TRBV7-8 and TRBJ2-5; 11 bases match TRBD2. Germline lookup yields CDR1 SGHVS and CDR2 FQNEAQ. This CDR3 contains 15 residues. V shed 3 bases, J shed 3 bases, and the junction held 3 bases outside the gene matches. CDR3 sequence: CASSLAGLAEETQYF. Here the CDR3 DNA reads TGTGCCAGCAGCTTGGCGGGACTAGCGGAAGAGACCCAGTACTTC.

This chain joins TRBV5-1 and TRBJ2-7; 12 bases align to TRBD2. This CDR3 is built from 15 residues. Germline V gene data show CDR1 as SGHRS and CDR2 as YFSETQ. V shed 4 bases, J shed 2 bases, and the junction held 4 bases outside the gene matches. As DNA, the CDR3 is TGCGCCAGCAGCACCGGACTAGCGGGGACCTACGAGCAGTACTTC. Its translation: CASSTGLAGTYEQYF.

The chain links TRBV4-2 to TRBJ2-7; 14 bases are shared with TRBD2. Unmatched junction bases numbered 12, after V lost 7 bases and J lost 4 bases. This CDR3 has 17 amino acids. Germline-derived CDR1 and CDR2 are LGHNA and YNFKEQ. CDR3 loop: CASMGRLAGGGGYEQYF. CDR3 DNA: TGTGCCAGCATGGGAAGACTAGCGGGAGGGGGGGGTTACGAGCAGTACTTC.

The chain carries TRBV28 and TRBJ1-2, with 7 bases aligning to TRBD1. Germline-derived CDR1 and CDR2 are MDHEN and SYDVKM. The CDR3 is 16 residues long. The V segment lost 6 bases and the J segment 2 bases; nucleotides outside the gene matches: 12. The CDR3 here is CASSTTRQGWNYGYTF. DNA of the CDR3: TGTGCCAGCAGCACAACTCGACAGGGCTGGAACTATGGCTACACCTTC.